Listed below are T cell receptor beta chains from one sample, sequenced in a study of blood T cell repertoires in COVID-19. The repertoire was sequenced with immunoSEQ multiplex PCR; TCRdb's copy has only in-frame clones and lacks some. The repertoire holds almost 35,000 clones, with approximately 90% as singletons. Material for sequencing was peripheral blood. The source is a man in his 60s with active or convalescent COVID-19. Both conserved end residues are part of each CDR3. The D gene is left open where the match is weak. Some rows mark clone size as missing; the rest say once, few, many or name a class of expanded clone.

>TRBJ2-7|.|TRBV7-9|.
CASSLDREGSGKQYF
TGTGCCAGCAGCTTGGACAGGGAGGGGAGCGGCAAGCAGTACTTC
>TRBJ2-5|TRBD1|TRBV3-1/TRBV3-2|.
CASSQGDRALETQYF
TGTGCCAGCAGCCAAGGGGACAGGGCCTTAGAGACCCAGTACTTC
>TRBJ2-7|TRBD2|TRBV6-2/TRBV6-3|.
CASSYPRLAGISYEQYF
TGTGCCAGCAGTTACCCCCGCCTAGCGGGGATCTCCTACGAGCAGTACTTC
>TRBJ1-4|.|TRBV3-1/TRBV3-2|few
CASSQDTPRTVF
TGTGCCAGCAGCCAAGATACTCCAAGGACAGTTTTT
>TRBJ1-1|.|TRBV15|.
CATSISRGSEAFF
TGTGCCACCAGCATCTCACGGGGTTCTGAAGCTTTCTTT
>TRBJ2-2|.|TRBV4-1|once
CASSQVQTASRELFF
TGCGCCAGCAGCCAAGTACAGACGGCGAGTAGGGAGCTGTTTTTT
>TRBJ2-3|TRBD2|TRBV5-4|.
CASSYIAGGPGTDTQYF
TGTGCCAGCAGCTACATAGCGGGAGGGCCTGGCACAGATACGCAGTATTTT
>TRBJ1-1|.|TRBV11-2|once
CASSSFQGGTEAFF
TGTGCCAGCAGCTCCTTTCAGGGAGGGACTGAAGCTTTCTTT
>TRBJ2-2|TRBD2|TRBV7-2|.
CASSRRTSKNTGELFF
TGTGCCAGCAGCCGGAGGACTAGCAAGAACACCGGGGAGCTGTTTTTT
>TRBJ2-5|.|TRBV4-1|.
CASSQAYRPQETQYF
TGCGCCAGCAGCCAAGCCTACAGACCACAAGAGACCCAGTACTTC
>TRBJ2-7|.|TRBV28|.
CASRQGGPRYEQYF
TGTGCCAGCAGACAAGGGGGACCGAGATACGAGCAGTACTTC
>TRBJ2-2|TRBD2|TRBV10-1|.
CASSGTSGGYTGELFF
TGCGCCAGCAGTGGGACTAGCGGGGGCTACACCGGGGAGCTGTTTTTT
>TRBJ1-3|.|TRBV30|.
CAWSGLGFSGNTIYF
TGTGCCTGGAGTGGGCTTGGCTTCTCTGGAAACACCATATATTTT
>TRBJ2-7|.|TRBV14|.
CASSQGRSHGLSYEQYF
TGTGCCAGCAGCCAAGGCAGGTCCCACGGCCTCTCCTACGAGCAGTACTTC
>TRBJ1-6|.|TRBV30|.
CAWSPGRRGSPLHF
TGTGCCTGGAGTCCGGGACGGAGGGGATCACCCCTCCACTTT
>TRBJ1-1|TRBD1|TRBV6-2/TRBV6-3|.
CASSLPGTANTEAFF
TGTGCCAGCAGCCTTCCCGGGACAGCGAACACTGAAGCTTTCTTT
>TRBJ2-1|TRBD2|TRBV14|.
CASSQPGLAGVNEQFF
TGTGCCAGCAGCCAACCTGGACTAGCGGGGGTCAATGAGCAGTTCTTC
>TRBJ2-2|.|TRBV18|.
CASSPRGTGTGELFF
TGTGCCAGCTCACCGAGGGGGACGGGCACCGGGGAGCTGTTTTTT
>TRBJ2-7|.|TRBV18|.
CASSPRGWEASYEQYF
TGTGCCAGCTCACCACGTGGTTGGGAGGCGAGCTACGAGCAGTACTTC
>TRBJ1-2|.|TRBV19|.
CASTYRESDNYGYTF
TGTGCCAGTACCTACAGGGAGTCGGACAACTATGGCTACACCTTC
>TRBJ2-3|TRBD1|TRBV27|.
CASSQQGASTQYF
TGTGCCAGCAGTCAGCAGGGGGCAAGTACGCAGTATTTT
>TRBJ1-4|.|TRBV5-6|.
CASSLDRVSEKLFF
TGTGCCAGCAGCTTGGACAGGGTTTCCGAAAAACTGTTTTTT
>TRBJ1-5|.|TRBV2|.
CASSQGGQRQHF
TGTGCCAGCAGCCAAGGAGGTCAAAGACAGCATTTT
>TRBJ2-5|.|TRBV7-2|.
CASSLEGGRETQYF
TGTGCCAGCAGCTTAGAGGGAGGTAGGGAGACCCAGTACTTC